This TCR beta chain is from a study of a mutant IDH1 vaccine in newly diagnosed glioma (dated by TCRdb to the early 2020s). Regarding the research as a whole: Eight vaccinations were administered to patients in weeks 1, 3, 5, 7, 11, 15, 19 and 23, corresponding to visits V03 through V10. Longitudinal TCRB deep sequencing was done for 25 treated patients, wherever samples were available for exploratory analyses. Vaccination started 4-6 weeks after radiotherapy alone, or was given together with temozolomide cycles in the groups whose treatment included chemotherapy. Peripheral blood samples were drawn at six visits, namely V03 (baseline), V05, V07, V10, V12 and V13. Before enrollment, most patients had been given radiochemotherapy with temozolomide as standard therapy, while the rest had received either radiotherapy alone or temozolomide alone. Of the 25 to 35 treated patients, about 62% were male and roughly 38% were female, and a mean age of 40.4 years was recorded. The full study reports these points: Immune responses induced by the vaccine were seen in approximately 93% of patients across multiple MHC alleles. PBMC samples for TCRB deep sequencing were selected based on availability. It was noted by the authors that analyses of patient blood samples could not be reproduced owing to sample limitations. Changes in the top peripheral T cell clonotypes picked up by TCRB sequencing did not appear to be linked to pseudoprogression.

Libraries were constructed by the immunoSEQ multiplex PCR assay. The hsTCRB Kit was used according to the manufacturer's protocol to amplify rearranged TCR beta chain sequences. Sequencing of TCRB libraries was carried out on an Illumina MiSeq. Turning to the authors' computational methods: The proprietary platform of the kit vendor was used for demultiplexing, trimming and gene mapping. The table comes from immuneACCESS by way of TCRdb, which keeps in-frame sequences with V and J called. Part of the clones is missing from these tables; in studies checked, under half for an unresolved V gene and the rest for unknown reasons. V and J calls and clone size are those listed in that table; D and trimming were worked out from the DNA. The sample yields some 60,000 clones; about four fifths were counted once. The ten largest account for 3.6% of the sample. V and J are trimmed by 4 bases and 0 bases, and the gene matches miss 7 bases of the junction. Reading from cysteine to phenylalanine, the CDR3 counts 16 amino acids. The sequence is cut down to CDR3 DNA, 48 bases in frame from base 1. CDR1 and CDR2, per the germline V gene (reference sequence), are SGHNT and YYREEE.

The intended sense of this specimen's time point label: week 11, during vaccination. Each vaccine dose was 300 ug of a 20-mer mutant IDH1 peptide in Montanide, given subcutaneously with topical imiquimod. Donors had newly diagnosed WHO grade 3 or 4 IDH1-mutant astrocytomas with loss of nuclear ATRX. The samples were drawn from NOA16, a multicentre, single-arm, open-label phase I trial in Germany that tested a mutant IDH1 peptide vaccine in humans for the first time. Genomic DNA for TCRB sequencing was isolated from EDTA blood with the DNeasy Blood and Tissue Kit. The table lists this clone with a few counts. Which antigen it targets is not known. Base qualities are not recorded, but no much larger clone differs from it by a single base.

The rearrangement joined TRBV5-4 to TRBJ1-3, with 7 bases matching TRBD1. This sample comprised PBMCs, obtained from a glioma patient whose treatment included an IDH1 peptide vaccine. The origin of this receptor is a man aged 25 to 40 with glioma. The nucleotides are TGTGCCAGCAGCCAGGGACAGTACTTCTCTGGAAACACCATATATTTT. The resulting protein is CASSQGQYFSGNTIYF.